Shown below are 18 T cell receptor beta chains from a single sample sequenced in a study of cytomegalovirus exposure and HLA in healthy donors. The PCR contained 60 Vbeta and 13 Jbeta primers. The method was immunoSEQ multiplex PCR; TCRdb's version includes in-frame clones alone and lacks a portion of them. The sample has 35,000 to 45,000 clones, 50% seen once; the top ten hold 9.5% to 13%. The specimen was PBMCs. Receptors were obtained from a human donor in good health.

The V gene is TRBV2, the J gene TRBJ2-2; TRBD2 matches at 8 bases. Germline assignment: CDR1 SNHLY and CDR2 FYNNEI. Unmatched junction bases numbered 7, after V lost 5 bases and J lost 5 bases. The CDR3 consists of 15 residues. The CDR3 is CASSLARGGTGELFF. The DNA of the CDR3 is TGTGCCAGCAGTCTCGCCCGGGGGGGGACCGGGGAGCTGTTTTTT. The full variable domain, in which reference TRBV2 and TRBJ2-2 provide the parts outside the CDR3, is EPEVTQTPSHQVTQMGQEVILRCVPISNHLYFYWYRQILGQKVEFLVSFYNNEISEKSEIFDDQFSVERPDGSNFTLKIRSTKLEDSAMYFCASSLARGGTGELFFGEGSRLTVL.

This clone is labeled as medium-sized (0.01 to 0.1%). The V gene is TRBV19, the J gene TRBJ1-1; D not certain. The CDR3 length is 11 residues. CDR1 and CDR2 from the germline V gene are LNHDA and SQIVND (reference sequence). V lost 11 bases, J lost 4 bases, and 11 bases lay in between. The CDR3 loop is CACSGSTEAFF. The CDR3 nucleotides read TGTGCCTGTTCAGGATCCACTGAAGCTTTCTTT.

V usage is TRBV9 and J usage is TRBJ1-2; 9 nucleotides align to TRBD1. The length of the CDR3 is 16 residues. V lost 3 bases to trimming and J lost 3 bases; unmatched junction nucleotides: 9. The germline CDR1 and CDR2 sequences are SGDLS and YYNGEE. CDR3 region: CASSADNRGRYYGYTF. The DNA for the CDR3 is TGTGCCAGCAGCGCGGACAACAGGGGGCGGTACTATGGCTACACCTTC.

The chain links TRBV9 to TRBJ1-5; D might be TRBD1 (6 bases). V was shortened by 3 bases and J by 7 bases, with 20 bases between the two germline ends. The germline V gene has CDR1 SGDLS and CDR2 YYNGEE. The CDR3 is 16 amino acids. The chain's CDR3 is CASSADPQGRGQPQHF. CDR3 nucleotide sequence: TGTGCCAGCAGCGCCGACCCACAGGGACGCGGACAGCCCCAGCATTTT.

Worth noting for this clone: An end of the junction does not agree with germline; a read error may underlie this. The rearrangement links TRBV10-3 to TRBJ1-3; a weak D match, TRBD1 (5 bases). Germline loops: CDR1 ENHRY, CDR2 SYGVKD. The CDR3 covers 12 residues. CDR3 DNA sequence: TGTGCCATCGGGGACTCTGGAAACACCATATATTTC. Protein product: CAIGDSGNTIYF.

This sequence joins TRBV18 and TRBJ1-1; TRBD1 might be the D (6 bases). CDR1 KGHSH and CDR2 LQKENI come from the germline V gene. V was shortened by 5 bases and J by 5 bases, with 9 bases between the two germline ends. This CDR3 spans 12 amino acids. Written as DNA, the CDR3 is TGTGCCAGCTCAAAGGGGGAGACTGAAGCTTTCTTT. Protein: CASSKGETEAFF.

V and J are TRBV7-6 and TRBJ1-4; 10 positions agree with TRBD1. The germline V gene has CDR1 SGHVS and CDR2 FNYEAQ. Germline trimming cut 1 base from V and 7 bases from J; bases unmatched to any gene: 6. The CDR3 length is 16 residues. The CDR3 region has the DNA TGTGCCAGCAGCTTAGTCCTGGACAGGGGGGGTGAAAAACTGTTTTTT. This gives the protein CASSLVLDRGGEKLFF.

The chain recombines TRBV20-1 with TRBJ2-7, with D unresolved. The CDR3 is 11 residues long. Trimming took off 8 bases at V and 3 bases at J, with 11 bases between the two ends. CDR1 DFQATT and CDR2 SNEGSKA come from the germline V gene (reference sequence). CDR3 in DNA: TGCAGTCCCAGACTTGACTACGAGCAGTACTTC. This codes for CSPRLDYEQYF.

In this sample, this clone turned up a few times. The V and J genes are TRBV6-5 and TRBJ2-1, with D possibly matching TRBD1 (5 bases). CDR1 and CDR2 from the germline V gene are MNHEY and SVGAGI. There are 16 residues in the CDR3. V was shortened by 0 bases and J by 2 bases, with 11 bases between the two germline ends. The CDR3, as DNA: TGTGCCAGCAGTTACTCGTTCAGGGTTACCTACAATGAGCAGTTCTTC. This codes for CASSYSFRVTYNEQFF.

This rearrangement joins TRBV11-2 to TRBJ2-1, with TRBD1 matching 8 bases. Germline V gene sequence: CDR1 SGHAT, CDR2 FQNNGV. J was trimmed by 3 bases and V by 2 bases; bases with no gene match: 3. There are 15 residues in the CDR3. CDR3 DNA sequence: TGTGCCAGCAGCTTAATCGGGACAGGCTACAATGAGCAGTTCTTC. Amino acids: CASSLIGTGYNEQFF.

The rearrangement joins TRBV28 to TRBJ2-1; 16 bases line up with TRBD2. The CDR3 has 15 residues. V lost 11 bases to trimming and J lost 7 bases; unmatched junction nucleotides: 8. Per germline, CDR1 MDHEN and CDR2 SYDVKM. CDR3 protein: CAGTSGGAGGNEQFF. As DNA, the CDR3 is TGTGCCGGGACTAGCGGGGGGGCCGGGGGAAATGAGCAGTTCTTC. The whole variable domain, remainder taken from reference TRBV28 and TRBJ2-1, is DVKVTQSSRYLVKRTGEKVFLECVQDMDHENMFWYRQDPGLGLRLIYFSYDVKMKEKGDIPEGYSVSREKKERFSLILESASTNQTSMYLCAGTSGGAGGNEQFFGPGTRLTVL.

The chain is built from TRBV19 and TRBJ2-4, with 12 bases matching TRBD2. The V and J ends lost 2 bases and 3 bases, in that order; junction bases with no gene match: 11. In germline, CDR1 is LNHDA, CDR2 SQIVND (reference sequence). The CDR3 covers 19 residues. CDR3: CASSIQLAGGSNHKNIQYF. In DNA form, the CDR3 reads TGTGCCAGTAGTATACAACTAGCGGGAGGCTCGAACCACAAAAACATTCAGTACTTC.

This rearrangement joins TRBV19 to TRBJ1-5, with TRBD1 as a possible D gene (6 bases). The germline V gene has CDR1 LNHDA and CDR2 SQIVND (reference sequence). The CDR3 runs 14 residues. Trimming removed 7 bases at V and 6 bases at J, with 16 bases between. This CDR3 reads CASILGGGGQPQHF. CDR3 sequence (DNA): TGTGCCAGTATCCTAGGGGGGGGCGGTCAGCCCCAGCATTTT.

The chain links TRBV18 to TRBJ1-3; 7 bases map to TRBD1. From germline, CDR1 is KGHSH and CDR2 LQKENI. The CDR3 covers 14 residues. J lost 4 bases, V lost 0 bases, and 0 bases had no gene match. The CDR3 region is CASSPPGQGNTIYF. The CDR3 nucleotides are TGTGCCAGCTCACCACCGGGACAGGGAAACACCATATATTTT.

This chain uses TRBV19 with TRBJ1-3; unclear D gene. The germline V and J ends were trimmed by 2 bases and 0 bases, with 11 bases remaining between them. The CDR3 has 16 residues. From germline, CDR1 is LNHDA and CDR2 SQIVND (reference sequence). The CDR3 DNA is TGTGCCAGTAGTATAAGCGGACCGAACTCTGGAAACACCATATATTTT. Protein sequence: CASSISGPNSGNTIYF.

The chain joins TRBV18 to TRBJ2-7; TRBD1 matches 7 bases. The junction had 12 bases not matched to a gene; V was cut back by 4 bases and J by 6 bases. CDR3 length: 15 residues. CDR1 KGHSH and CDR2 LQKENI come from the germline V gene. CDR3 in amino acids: CASSRRTGGEGEQYF. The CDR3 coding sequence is TGTGCCAGCTCACGCCGGACAGGTGGGGAAGGCGAGCAGTACTTC.

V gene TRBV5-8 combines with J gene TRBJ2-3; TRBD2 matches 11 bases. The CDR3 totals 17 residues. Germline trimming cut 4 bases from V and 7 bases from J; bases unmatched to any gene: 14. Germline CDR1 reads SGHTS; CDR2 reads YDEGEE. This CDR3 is CASSGFGVAGGPNTQYF. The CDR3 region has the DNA TGTGCCAGCAGCGGGTTTGGCGTAGCGGGAGGGCCAAATACGCAGTATTTT.

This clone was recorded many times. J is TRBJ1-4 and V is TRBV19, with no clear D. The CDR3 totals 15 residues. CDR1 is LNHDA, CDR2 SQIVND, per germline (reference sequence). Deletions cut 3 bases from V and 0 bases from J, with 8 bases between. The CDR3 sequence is CASSIRGATNEKLFF. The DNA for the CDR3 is TGTGCCAGTAGTATCCGAGGCGCAACTAATGAAAAACTGTTTTTT.